This TCR beta chain was sequenced for a study of tumor-infiltrating lymphocytes in primary liver carcinoma. Details on this clonotype: No antigen is known for it. This could be a read error, since a much larger clone is one nucleotide away. It is unclear where the CDR3 begins or ends on the DNA, so no DNA is shown, and the CDR3 is as TCRdb lists it.

From 20-30 mg of unsorted bulk tissue, DNA and RNA were co-extracted together. Patients had primary liver carcinoma treated by surgical resection. Every single tumor sample held over 85% viable tumor cells. A constant-region primer primed TCR beta cDNA synthesis from 400 to 550 ng of total RNA. Three nested multiplex PCR rounds of slightly modified ARM-PCR generated TCR beta libraries. PCR rounds one and two used TRBV1-TRBV30 forward primers with a C-beta reverse primer for about 11 cycles each. TCRdb itself ran the multiplex PCR reads through MiXCR, one entry per CDR3 protein. The sample lists about 78,000 distinct CDR3 sequences, 71% occurring once. Study-level findings and limits: Relative to blood, tumors carried a significantly larger fraction of the repertoire in their top 250 clones (p = 0.039). The study found tumor-adjacent and tumor-blood pairs overlapped less than tumor region pairs.

The CDR3 is 15 amino acids long, termini counted. Germline V gene lookup returns CDR1 MDHEN and CDR2 SYDVKM. Sequencing input: liver tumor tissue from sampling region 4. Regarding subset: tumor region T4, right-lateral pole. The sequence was collected from a woman aged 60-75 years with primary liver carcinoma and hepatitis B virus infection. The chain uses TRBV28 and TRBJ1-4. The CDR3 is CASVAGGATNEKVFF.